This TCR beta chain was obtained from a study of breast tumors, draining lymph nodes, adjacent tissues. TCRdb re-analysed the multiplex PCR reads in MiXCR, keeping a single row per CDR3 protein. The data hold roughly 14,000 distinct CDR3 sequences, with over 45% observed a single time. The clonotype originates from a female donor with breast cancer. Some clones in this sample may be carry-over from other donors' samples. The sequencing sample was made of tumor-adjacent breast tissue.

For the CDR3, the DNA is TGTGCCACCAGGGATGAGGATGAGCAGTTCTTC. Residues: CATRDEDEQFF. V usage is TRBV24-1 and J usage is TRBJ2-1; D gene unclear. V lost 7 bases to trimming and J lost 8 bases, with 8 bases between them. The germline gives CDR1 KGHDR, CDR2 SFDVKD. This CDR3 has 11 amino acids.